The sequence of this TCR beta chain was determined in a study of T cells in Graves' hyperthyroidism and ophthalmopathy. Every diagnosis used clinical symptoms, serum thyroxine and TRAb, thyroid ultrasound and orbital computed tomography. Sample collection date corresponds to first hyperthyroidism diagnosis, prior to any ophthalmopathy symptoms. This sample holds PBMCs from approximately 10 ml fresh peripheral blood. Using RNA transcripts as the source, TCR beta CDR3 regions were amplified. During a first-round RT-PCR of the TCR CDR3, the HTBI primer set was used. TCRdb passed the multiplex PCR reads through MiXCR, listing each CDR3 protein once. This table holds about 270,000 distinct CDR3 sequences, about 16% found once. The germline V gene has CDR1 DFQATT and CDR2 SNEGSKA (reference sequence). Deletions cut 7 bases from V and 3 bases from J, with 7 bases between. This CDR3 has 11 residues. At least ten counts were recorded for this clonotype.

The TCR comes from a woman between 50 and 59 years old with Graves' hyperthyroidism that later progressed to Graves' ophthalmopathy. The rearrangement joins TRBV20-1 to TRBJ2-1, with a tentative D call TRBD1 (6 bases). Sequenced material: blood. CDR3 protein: CSVGGYNEQFF. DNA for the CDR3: TGCAGTGTAGGGGGCTACAATGAGCAGTTCTTC.